The 21 T cell receptor beta chains given below trace back to one sample, sequenced in a study of blood T cell repertoires in COVID-19. Repertoires were generated with immunoSEQ multiplex PCR, while TCRdb's copy carries only in-frame clones and drops some. Of 310,000 or so clones listed, approximately 90% are singletons. The sequenced sample was PBMCs or T cells enriched from blood (not recorded which). These receptors were obtained from a woman aged 18-29 years who had recovered from COVID-19.

In its sample, this clone was seen once. CDR3 nucleotide sequence: TGTGCCAGCAGCTTCTCTGAAAAACTGTTTTTT. Its translation is CASSFSEKLFF. The chain has TRBV7-2 and TRBJ1-4; D is ambiguous. The CDR3 is made up of 11 amino acids. Trimming left V 3 bases short and J 7 bases short, with 3 bases between. The germline gives CDR1 SGHTA, CDR2 FQGNSA.

This sequence joins TRBV25-1 and TRBJ1-1, with D tentatively TRBD1 (5 bases). The CDR3 is made up of 14 amino acids. V lost 6 bases to trimming and J lost 6 bases, with 17 bases between them. Germline CDR1 reads MGHDK; CDR2 reads SYGVNS. The CDR3 protein is CASRQVGFGPEAFF. The CDR3 nucleotides are TGTGCCAGCAGACAGGTTGGTTTTGGCCCTGAAGCTTTCTTT.

This chain joins TRBV7-2 and TRBJ1-4; D gene uncertain. From germline, CDR1 is SGHTA and CDR2 FQGNSA. The CDR3 spans 16 residues. Trimming took 6 bases from V and 4 from J, leaving 18 bases between them. The DNA of the CDR3 is TGTGCCAGCAGTCTAATTTCAGGTTCAAATAATGAAAAACTGTTTTTT. Encoded protein: CASSLISGSNNEKLFF.

This chain uses TRBV6-2 or TRBV6-3 with TRBJ1-4, with D possibly matching TRBD1 (6 bases). Per the germline V gene, CDR1 is MNHEY and CDR2 is SVGEGT. Between the trimmed V and J ends, which lost 4 bases and 8 bases, there was a span of 20 bases. The CDR3 runs to 16 residues. The CDR3 DNA sequence: TGTGCCAGCAGTTTGTTGACAGGCGAGGAGGTCGAAAAACTGTTTTTT. Its translation: CASSLLTGEEVEKLFF.

The chain recombines TRBV5-4 with TRBJ2-7; 11 nucleotides match TRBD1. The length of the CDR3 is 15 residues. Trimming took 1 base from V and 3 from J; bases not matched to a gene: 3. CDR1 and CDR2 (germline): SGHNT, YYREEE (reference sequence). The CDR3 region has the DNA TGTGCCAGCAGCTTGAAGGGGACAGGGGGCTACGAGCAGTACTTC. Translating gives CASSLKGTGGYEQYF.

The V gene is TRBV5-1, the J gene TRBJ1-1; 8 bases agree with TRBD1. The CDR3 consists of 16 residues. Germline V gene lookup returns CDR1 SGHRS and CDR2 YFSETQ. The J segment lost 0 bases and the V segment lost 4 bases, leaving 8 bases of the junction unmatched. The CDR3 nucleotides read TGCGCCAGCAGCATCGGGACAGGTATGATGAACACTGAAGCTTTCTTT. Protein sequence: CASSIGTGMMNTEAFF.

The V and J genes are TRBV10-3 and TRBJ2-5, with D possibly TRBD2 on 7 matching bases. Looked up from germline, CDR1 is ENHRY and CDR2 is SYGVKD. The CDR3 is 15 residues long. Trimming left V 0 bases short and J 5 bases short, with 13 bases between. CDR3: CAISESGGADETQYF. CDR3 DNA: TGTGCCATCAGTGAGTCTGGGGGGGCGGATGAGACCCAGTACTTC.

This rearrangement joins TRBV4-1 to TRBJ2-7; a possible D gene is TRBD2 (6 bases). The ends were cut back, 4 bases at V and 3 bases at J, with 19 bases in the middle. The CDR3 consists of 16 residues. Germline V gene data show CDR1 as MGHRA and CDR2 as YSYEKL. Here the CDR3 reads CASSPQVGAGYYEQYF. The CDR3 coding sequence is TGCGCCAGCAGCCCCCAGGTGGGAGCGGGCTACTACGAGCAGTACTTC.

This chain joins TRBV3-1 (or the pseudogene TRBV3-2) and TRBJ2-7, with D tentatively TRBD1 (5 bases). The V end lost 1 base, the J end lost 0 bases, and 10 bases lay between the germline ends. The CDR3 has 15 residues. Germline CDR1 reads LGHDT; CDR2 reads YNNKEL (reference sequence). CDR3 loop: CASSQGSQDSYEQYF. The CDR3 DNA follows: TGTGCCAGCAGCCAAGGCTCACAGGACTCCTACGAGCAGTACTTC.

The chain carries TRBV6-5 and TRBJ1-5, with D hard to call. Between the trimmed V and J ends, which lost 4 bases and 3 bases, there was a span of 13 bases. Germline CDR1 and CDR2: MNHEY and SVGAGI. CDR3 size: 15 residues. CDR3 sequence (DNA): TGTGCCAGCAGTTCTCTTGGCGGAAACAATCAGCCCCAGCATTTT. Amino acids: CASSSLGGNNQPQHF.

This rearrangement joins TRBV28 to TRBJ2-1; 7 bases map to TRBD2. The V and J ends lost 4 bases and 4 bases, in that order; junction bases with no gene match: 13. This CDR3 comprises 17 residues. Germline lookup yields CDR1 MDHEN and CDR2 SYDVKM. This CDR3 reads CASSSTLSSGHYNEQFF. CDR3 DNA sequence: TGTGCCAGCAGTTCAACCCTATCTAGCGGACATTACAATGAGCAGTTCTTC.

The chain employs TRBV30 and TRBJ1-5; the D gene is possibly TRBD1 (6 bases). Germline-derived CDR1 and CDR2 are GTSNPN and SVGIG (reference sequence). The CDR3 is 12 residues long. The germline V and J ends were trimmed by 3 bases and 10 bases, with 13 bases remaining between them. In DNA, the CDR3 is TGTGCCTGGAGCCTACAGGGTGAACCCCAGCATTTT. Translation: CAWSLQGEPQHF.

This chain links TRBV4-3 with TRBJ2-3, with 7 bases lining up with TRBD1. Trimming cost V 6 bases and J 10 bases; bases outside gene matches: 7. Looked up from germline, CDR1 is LGHNA and CDR2 is YSLEER. This CDR3 comprises 12 residues. The CDR3 loop reads CASRRLGQPQYF. The CDR3 DNA sequence: TGCGCCAGCAGGAGGTTGGGACAGCCGCAGTATTTT.

This rearrangement joins TRBV6-2 or TRBV6-3 to TRBJ1-6, with 10 positions matching TRBD1. Germline lookup yields CDR1 MNHEY and CDR2 SVGEGT. V trimming: 5 bases; J trimming: 0 bases; junction bases outside the gene matches: 4. The CDR3 consists of 17 residues. The CDR3 nucleotides read TGTGCCAGCAGTCACGACAGGGGGCCCTCCTATAATTCACCCCTCCACTTT. The encoded protein is CASSHDRGPSYNSPLHF.

The chain uses TRBV7-9 and TRBJ1-1, with TRBD1 matching 9 bases. Germline-derived CDR1 and CDR2 are SEHNR and FQNEAQ (reference sequence). CDR3 length: 13 residues. J gave up 12 bases and V 5 bases, and 10 bases lay outside the gene matches. The DNA of the CDR3 is TGTGCCAGCAGCCTTACAGGGGGCGAGCGGTCTTTCTTT. Its protein product is CASSLTGGERSFF.

The chain couples TRBV10-3 to TRBJ1-3; 7 bases fit TRBD1. Germline CDR1 ENHRY, CDR2 SYGVKD. V lost 4 bases, J lost 3 bases, and 0 bases stayed unmatched. This CDR3 contains 13 residues. The CDR3 here is CAISGQGGNTIYF. The DNA of the CDR3 is TGTGCCATCAGTGGACAGGGTGGAAACACCATATATTTT.

V and J are TRBV7-9 and TRBJ2-5; D possibly corresponds to TRBD1 (5 bases). V dropped 5 bases and J dropped 9 bases, with 16 bases sitting between them. The CDR3 runs to 13 residues. Germline CDR1 and CDR2: SEHNR and FQNEAQ (reference sequence). The CDR3 is CASSPVIGQAQYF. CDR3 in DNA: TGTGCCAGCAGCCCGGTTATTGGACAAGCCCAGTACTTC.

This clone was detected once. The rearrangement joins TRBV15 to TRBJ1-6, with 10 bases lining up with TRBD1. V trimming: 1 base; J trimming: 7 bases; junction bases outside the gene matches: 4. There are 16 residues in the CDR3. Germline CDR1 reads LNHNV; CDR2 reads YYDKDF (reference sequence). The CDR3 DNA is TGTGCCACCAGCAGAGGACAGGGGGCCAGAAATTCACCCCTCCACTTT. Translated: CATSRGQGARNSPLHF.

The V and J genes are TRBV7-2 and TRBJ1-6; no firm D call. Germline CDR1 is SGHTA and CDR2 is FQGNSA. This CDR3 comprises 14 residues. Trimming stripped 0 bases from V and 6 bases from J, with 6 bases between. CDR3 protein: CASSLANSNSPLHF. In nucleotides, the CDR3 is TGTGCCAGCAGCTTAGCGAACAGTAATTCACCCCTCCACTTT. Drawing the rest from reference TRBV7-2 and TRBJ1-6, the complete variable domain is GAGVSQSPSNKVTEKGKDVELRCDPISGHTALYWYRQSLGQGLEFLIYFQGNSAPDKSGLPSDRFSAERTGGSVSTLTIQRTQQEDSAVYLCASSLANSNSPLHFGNGTRLTVT.

This clone was seen a single time. The V gene is TRBV14, the J gene TRBJ1-5; D might be TRBD1 (6 bases). Germline CDR1 reads SGHDN; CDR2 reads FVKESK. This CDR3 is built from 17 residues. V lost 6 bases to trimming and J lost 6 bases, with 24 bases between them. CDR3 DNA sequence: TGTGCCAGCAGTTATGACAGGCGTCAACTCTCGGGTCAGCCCCAGCATTTT. Its translation is CASSYDRRQLSGQPQHF.

CDR3 DNA sequence: TGTGCCAGCAGCTCCGGGAGGGGGGGGACCTACGAGCAGTACTTC. Protein product: CASSSGRGGTYEQYF. The chain recombines TRBV7-6 with TRBJ2-7, with 8 bases aligning to TRBD2. With 4 bases clipped from V and 2 bases from J, the junction kept 7 bases outside the gene matches. The CDR3 covers 15 residues. Germline lookup yields CDR1 SGHVS and CDR2 FNYEAQ.